This T cell receptor (beta chain) was recovered during a study of cytomegalovirus exposure and HLA in healthy donors listed by TCRdb under 2017. Regarding the research as a whole: An earlier analysis of some 620 of the donors reported about 280 Gb of sequence data and around 100 million unique TCR beta sequences obtained from approximately 180 million T cells. Approximately 310 gigabases of sequencing data and approximately 93 million unique TCR sequences were included in an early release covering roughly 700 HLA-typed donors. Among the approximately 400 genotyped donors, 75% to 90% belonged to the genetic ancestry cluster associated with self-reported Caucasian donors. The study aimed to test whether cataloging public T cell receptors could reveal signatures of past pathogen exposure. The T cell repertoires of around 730 subjects were profiled by immunosequencing and related to cytomegalovirus serostatus. Besides the first cohort of around 700 subjects, a separate validation cohort made up of 90 to 150 different subjects was used. The study combined high-throughput TCR immunosequencing, statistical association of individual TCRs with disease status, and machine learning to predict cytomegalovirus infection status. A later analysis re-analyzed previously published TCR beta repertoires from approximately 670 donors and added high-resolution HLA genotyping to study TCR occurrence patterns. Rather than using new phenotypic data, the later analysis identified candidate immune exposures from TCR beta sequences and from how often those sequences occurred across donors. An earlier analysis of 587 of the donors used high-throughput TCR beta sequencing to judge whether each TCR beta V gene segment behaved as functional or pseudogenic. Alongside the repertoire data, information on donor age, sex, ethnicity and CMV serostatus was compiled. Genome-wide SNP genotypes for about 65% of the roughly 700 donors were used in a later genetic analysis, which treated that subset as a discovery cohort. Every discovery cohort repertoire had been produced on one sequencing platform. HLA typing included class I and class II loci at four-digit resolution. Typing coverage differed by locus: A, B, C, DRB1 and DQB1 were typed in roughly 620-630 donors, DQA1 in 522, DPA1 in 600 to 610, and DPB1 in 472. A handful of DR-DQ haplotypes were handled as single units for association and clustering because linkage in the cohort was strong. On average, roughly 250,000 unique TCR beta nucleotide sequences were sequenced per donor among more than 350 genotyped donors of the cohort, with 15% to 20% of those sequences being non-productive.

The CDR3, cysteine through phenylalanine, is 15 amino acids long. CDR3 DNA only is kept here, 45 bases in frame from base 1. V loses 10 bases at its end and J loses 1 base; junction bases beyond the gene matches: 13. CDR1 and CDR2, per the germline V gene (reference sequence), are SGHNT and YYREEE. Study-level results and caveats: A further reported finding was that TCR beta sequences accurately predicted the HLA-A and HLA-B alleles for most subjects in the first cohort. In vitro tests confirmed that a few of the cytomegalovirus-associated TCR beta chains recognize cytomegalovirus antigens. In the study, around 150 TCR beta chains were listed as associated with cytomegalovirus. While some public TCRs were present in many individuals, most TCR sequences turned up only very rarely across donors. In a later analysis, TCR association rates were found to vary across HLA loci, with the most associated TCRs seen for DRB1 alleles and the fewest for HLA-C alleles. In a later analysis, about 16,000 TCR beta sequences were associated with specific HLA alleles at a false discovery rate of 0.05. Because HLA typing was unavailable for some donors at each locus, only the typed subset was used in association tests. Compared with the roughly 700-donor mean, donors in an Asian-associated ancestry cluster had fewer N-insertions in productive TCRs, according to a later genetic analysis. A group of highly shared sequence variants was considered likely to be a technical artifact of the sequencing pipeline. In this cohort, only TCR beta chains were sequenced, and detectable features were limited by the absence of alpha or paired-chain data. For the cohort, immune exposure information was limited to CMV serostatus. In a later analysis, HLA-associated TCR beta chains showed more clonal expansion and lower generation probabilities than non-associated chains that were equally common. The authors suggested that the approach could potentially be generalized to other disease states and immunological phenotypes. Linkage disequilibrium might explain the correlated functional status among segregating V segments, but an unknown experimental factor could not be excluded. According to a later analysis, parvovirus B19, influenza, CMV and Epstein-Barr virus appeared linked to several top co-occurrence clusters. Because counts were too low, 15 to 20 rarely observed V segments, including chromosome 9 orphons, were excluded from the earlier analysis of under 650 of the donors. The classifier was reported to diagnose cytomegalovirus status with high specificity and sensitivity in both the original and validation cohorts. Assigning TCR associations to individual alleles was difficult when HLA alleles, especially DR and DQ, strongly co-occurred. Some IMGT-functional V segments, including TRBV6-2 and TRBV6-3, could not be told apart with the 87-base-pair reads, so those segments were excluded. An association between a missense DCLRE1C variant and V-gene and J-gene trimming of TCR beta chains was found in a later genetic analysis and replicated in an independent cohort. In a later analysis, most CMV-associated TCR beta chains were found to appear HLA-restricted, with HLA associations seemingly driven largely by CMV exposure. Sequencing depth was assumed to be roughly uniform across donors in the presence/absence analyses, though that assumption may not hold. Broadly in line with IMGT annotations, most TCR beta V segments showed up in productive rearrangements about 90% or about 30% of the time in an earlier analysis of several hundred of the donors.

The protocol used for the library was the immunoSEQ multiplex PCR assay. A mixture of 60 forward primers for TCR Vbeta segments and 13 reverse primers for TCR Jbeta segments was used in the multiplex PCR. A multiplex PCR assay on genomic DNA amplified the CDR3 region of rearranged TCR beta genes. On the Illumina HiSeq System, the amplified TCR beta libraries were sequenced as 87-base-pair reads. Turning to the authors' computational methods: A later analysis counted approximately 74 million unique TCR beta chains across the 550 to 750 repertoires, and some 12 million of these chains were shared by at least two donors. Raw reads were error-corrected and collapsed into unique sequences by a nearest-neighbor algorithm in which closely related sequences were merged to remove PCR and sequencing errors. Alignment of CDR3 sequences to IMGT reference sequences was used to assign V, D and J gene segments. For a sequence to be retained, a match of at least six nucleotides was required to both a V gene segment and a J gene segment. Rearrangements were classified as productive when the CDR3 lacked stop codons and remained in frame with V and J, and all other rearrangements were classified as non-productive. CDR3 was defined by IMGT convention, running from the second conserved V-encoded cysteine to the conserved J-encoded phenylalanine. The earlier analysis of roughly 590 of the donors excluded any sequence lacking an unambiguous match to a single V gene segment. An earlier analysis of fewer than 750 of the donors called V segments functional above 56.7% productive rearrangements and segregating when the between-donor standard deviation exceeded 5%. To diagnose cytomegalovirus status from the catalog of TCR beta chain sequences, a statistical classification framework was built. V and J gene assignment, in a later analysis, came from comparing TCR nucleotide sequences with IMGT/GENE-DB human TR gene sequences. Using the TCRdist pipeline, a later analysis assigned CDR3 sequences along with most-parsimonious VDJ recombination scenarios. In a later analysis, each TCR beta chain was defined by its CDR3 amino acid sequence together with its V-gene family, and reads lacking a unique V-gene family were excluded. A later analysis removed roughly 590 highly shared, low-generation-probability nucleotide sequences to deal with suspected cross-contamination and a sequencing artifact. In a later analysis, a clonal expansion index was calculated for each public chain from normalized within-repertoire ranks of inferred template counts. In a later analysis, generation probabilities were computed with a VDJ recombination model fitted to out-of-frame rearrangements, and the resulting probabilities were checked against IGoR. In a later analysis, hypergeometric tests were used to score TCR-TCR, TCR-HLA and TCR-CMV co-occurrence, with a repertoire-size bias correction applied to TCR pairs. False discovery rates were estimated in a later analysis by permuting HLA or CMV assignments 20 times. In a later analysis, co-occurring TCRs were grouped with DBSCAN, and TCRdist sequence similarity was added when clustering was performed within HLA-allele-positive subsets. Repertoires with fewer than 30,000 or more than 120,000 public chains were left out of co-occurrence clustering, as were five repertoires with anomalous nucleotide sharing. TCRdb retrieved this table from immuneACCESS and kept in-frame rearrangements only. Not all clones are present; in checked studies, unresolved V genes account for under half, and no reason is known for the remainder. D and trimming were read from the DNA, whereas the V and J calls and clone size are those reported in that table. The table for this sample lists roughly 100,000 clones; approximately 77% of them were counted only once. Of the sample, roughly 4.5% is held by the ten largest clones.

Notes on this clone: Its antigen remains undetermined. One base away there is no much larger clone; base qualities are not given.

The cohort comprised 550 to 700 healthy bone marrow donors. At the time of sampling, every cohort member was nominally healthy, though immune exposures that went unrecorded were likely present. The donor tested CMV seronegative, placing the donor among the 350 to 400 seronegative members of the cohort. Each donor provided a peripheral blood sample, and peripheral blood mononuclear cells were used for TCR beta sequencing. Genomic DNA extraction from the blood cell samples was performed with the Qiagen DNeasy Blood Extraction Kit. The rearrangement joined TRBV5-4 to TRBJ1-1, and 7 junctional nucleotides match TRBD1. This sequence was found in a woman aged 40-49 years in good health and CMV-seronegative. Sequencing used PBMCs. The nucleotide sequence is TGTGCCTTCAGACGGGAGGGGGCGAGGAACACTGAAGCTTTCTTT. It is translated as CAFRREGARNTEAFF. Beyond the CDR3, the reference TRBV5-4 and TRBJ1-1 genes provide the residues; the full variable domain reads: ETGVTQSPTHLIKTRGQQVTLRCSSQSGHNTVSWYQQALGQGPQFIFQYYREEENGRGNFPPRFSGLQFPNYSSELNVNALELDDSALYLCAFRREGARNTEAFFGQGTRLTVV.